These 25 T cell receptor beta chains were all obtained from the same sample, sequenced in a study of blood T cell repertoires in COVID-19. The protocol was immunoSEQ multiplex PCR, while the TCRdb copy is restricted to in-frame clones and leaves out a portion. The data show around 97,000 clones, over 75% seen once. Sequencing used peripheral blood. The receptors originated from a human donor in a cohort sampled during active or convalescent COVID-19.

CDR3 in amino acids: CASSLEGQQPQHF. Written as DNA, the CDR3 is TGTGCCAGCAGTTTAGAGGGGCAACAGCCCCAGCATTTT. The chain employs TRBV12-3 or TRBV12-4 and TRBJ1-5; the D gene is possibly TRBD1 (5 bases). The ends were cut back, 1 base at V and 7 bases at J, with 8 bases in the middle. The CDR3 consists of 13 residues.

CDR3 DNA sequence: TGCAGCGTTGCGACAGGGGTTCGAGGCTACACCTTC. It specifies CSVATGVRGYTF. This chain links TRBV29-1 with TRBJ1-2; 8 bases line up with TRBD1. The V gene end was trimmed by 4 bases and the J gene end by 8 bases; junction bases not matched to a gene: 6. From germline, CDR1 is SQVTM and CDR2 ANQGSEA. The CDR3 is 12 residues long.

The CDR3 sequence: CASSSLTGSGETQYF. The CDR3, as DNA: TGCGCCAGCAGCAGCTTAACAGGGTCTGGCGAGACCCAGTACTTC. The chain combines TRBV5-1 with TRBJ2-5; possibly TRBD1 for D (6 bases). The germline V gene has CDR1 SGHRS and CDR2 YFSETQ. The CDR3 runs to 15 residues. Deletions cut 4 bases from V and 5 bases from J, with 18 bases between.

This clone rates as medium-sized. This chain links TRBV30 with TRBJ1-5, with D possibly being TRBD1 (5 bases). This CDR3 has 14 amino acids. The germline gives CDR1 GTSNPN, CDR2 SVGIG (reference sequence). Trimming stripped 0 bases from V and 2 bases from J, with 8 bases between. The CDR3 bases are TGTGCCTGGAGTGTTACAGGACGCAATCAGCCCCAGCATTTT. This encodes CAWSVTGRNQPQHF.

The chain joins TRBV6-5 to TRBJ1-1, with TRBD1 as a possible D gene (6 bases). This CDR3 is built from 12 residues. Germline V gives CDR1 MNHEY, CDR2 SVGAGI. V was trimmed by 2 bases and J by 6 bases, leaving 7 bases between them. The chain's CDR3 is CASSYAGAEAFF. The CDR3 DNA reads TGTGCCAGCAGTTACGCAGGGGCTGAAGCTTTCTTT.

The chain links TRBV6-6 to TRBJ2-3, with D perhaps TRBD2 (5 bases). This CDR3 is 15 amino acids long. The V end was cut by 6 bases, the J end by 1 base, with 14 bases between. Per the germline V gene, CDR1 is MNHNY and CDR2 is SVGAGI (reference sequence). In nucleotides, the CDR3 is TGTGCCAGCAGCCCTAGTGGGCGGGGCACAGATACGCAGTATTTT. As protein: CASSPSGRGTDTQYF.

The chain combines TRBV5-1 with TRBJ2-2, with TRBD1 identical over 8 bases. CDR1 and CDR2 from the germline V gene are SGHRS and YFSETQ. The length of the CDR3 is 15 residues. Trimming took 3 bases from V and 4 from J; bases not matched to a gene: 5. CDR3 nucleotide sequence: TGCGCCAGCAGCTCCGGACAGGGAGGCACCGGGGAGCTGTTTTTT. Translating it yields CASSSGQGGTGELFF.

The J gene is TRBJ2-5, the V gene TRBV5-4, with 10 positions matching TRBD2. Germline loops: CDR1 SGHNT, CDR2 YYREEE (reference sequence). This CDR3 spans 16 amino acids. The V gene end was trimmed by 0 bases and the J gene end by 5 bases; junction bases not matched to a gene: 7. The CDR3: CASSLGSSGGRETQYF. CDR3 nucleotide sequence: TGTGCCAGCAGCTTGGGTTCTAGCGGGGGTCGGGAGACCCAGTACTTC.

This sequence joins TRBV13 and TRBJ2-7; 11 positions match TRBD1. V shed 4 bases, J shed 4 bases, and the junction held 6 bases outside the gene matches. The CDR3 has 15 residues. Per the germline V gene, CDR1 is PRHDT and CDR2 is FYEKMQ (reference sequence). The CDR3 is CASSSEGTGGYEQYF. The CDR3 DNA reads TGTGCCAGCAGCTCCGAGGGGACAGGGGGATACGAGCAGTACTTC. Supplemented by reference TRBV13 and TRBJ2-7, the full variable domain reads AAGVIQSPRHLIKEKRETATLKCYPIPRHDTVYWYQQGPGQDPQFLISFYEKMQSDKGSIPDRFSAQQFSDYHSELNMSSLELGDSALYFCASSSEGTGGYEQYFGPGTRLTVT.

The rearrangement uses TRBV6-5 and TRBJ1-6, with 7 bases identical to TRBD1. Germline CDR1 MNHEY, CDR2 SVGAGI. The CDR3 is 14 residues long. J gave up 10 bases and V 2 bases, and 5 bases lay outside the gene matches. This CDR3 reads CASSYQGVKSPLHF. The CDR3 nucleotides are TGTGCCAGCAGTTACCAGGGGGTAAAATCACCCCTCCACTTT.

V and J are TRBV5-6 and TRBJ2-7, with D tentatively TRBD2 (6 bases). CDR1 SGHDT and CDR2 YYEEEE come from the germline V gene. V shed 0 bases and J shed 2 bases, with 12 bases lying between them. The CDR3 length is 15 residues. CDR3 DNA: TGTGCCAGCAGCTTGGGGTCTGGCGGGACCTACGAGCAGTACTTC. It yields the protein CASSLGSGGTYEQYF.

V and J are TRBV5-4 and TRBJ1-6; 11 bases map to TRBD1. The CDR3 contains 17 residues. Trimming took 5 bases from V and 7 from J; bases not matched to a gene: 11. Per germline, CDR1 SGHNT and CDR2 YYREEE (reference sequence). In DNA, the CDR3 is TGTGCCAGCAGTCGTGACGGGGGGACAGGGGGGAATTCACCCCTCCACTTT. Amino acid sequence: CASSRDGGTGGNSPLHF.

This chain links TRBV18 with TRBJ2-7; D is ambiguous. The CDR3 loop spans 15 amino acids. Deletions cut 5 bases from V and 0 bases from J, with 14 bases between. The germline V gene has CDR1 KGHSH and CDR2 LQKENI. CDR3 sequence (DNA): TGTGCCAGCTCAGCCGAGGCAGTCACCTCCTACGAGCAGTACTTC. Amino acid sequence: CASSAEAVTSYEQYF.

The rearrangement uses TRBV5-1 and TRBJ2-7; D is unclear. The CDR3 extends over 13 amino acids. Germline values: CDR1 SGHRS, CDR2 YFSETQ. The V and J ends lost 4 bases and 2 bases respectively, with 10 bases between them. The CDR3 loop reads CASSPRSTYEQYF. Here the CDR3 DNA reads TGCGCCAGCAGCCCCCGGAGTACCTACGAGCAGTACTTC.

The chain carries TRBV6-4 and TRBJ2-5, with 7 nucleotides matching TRBD2. The CDR3 spans 14 residues. Losses at the gene ends were 5 bases for V and 4 bases for J; bases not matched to a gene: 7. Per germline, CDR1 MRHNA and CDR2 SNTAGT. The CDR3 here is CASSSIGRGETQYF. CDR3 DNA: TGTGCCAGCAGTAGTATAGGGAGGGGAGAGACCCAGTACTTC.

This clone was seen a single time. The chain couples TRBV29-1 to TRBJ2-7; 10 nucleotides match TRBD1. Germline V CDR1 and CDR2: SQVTM, ANQGSEA. The CDR3 totals 13 residues. V dropped 8 bases and J dropped 5; count of bases not matched to a gene: 9. DNA for the CDR3: TGCAGCATCCTCGAGACAGGGGGCGACGAGCAGTACTTC. This sequence encodes CSILETGGDEQYF.

The chain recombines TRBV7-9 with TRBJ2-2; D call uncertain. CDR1 SEHNR and CDR2 FQNEAQ come from the germline V gene (reference sequence). V dropped 11 bases and J dropped 1 base, with 17 bases sitting between them. This CDR3 has 15 residues. CDR3 bases: TGTGCCGCAGTAAGAAGTAACAGGAACACCGGGGAGCTGTTTTTT. Amino acid sequence: CAAVRSNRNTGELFF.

In this sample, this clone turned up once. The rearrangement joins TRBV7-9 to TRBJ2-7, with D tentatively TRBD2 (6 bases). The CDR3 has 14 residues. Trimming left V 1 base short and J 4 bases short, with 11 bases between. CDR1 is SEHNR, CDR2 FQNEAQ, per germline (reference sequence). The CDR3 reads CASSLGAGWYEQYF. For the CDR3, the DNA is TGTGCCAGCAGCTTAGGGGCGGGATGGTACGAGCAGTACTTC.

Notes on this clone: Other nucleotide sequences from this sample produce the same CDR3. The rearrangement joins TRBV19 to TRBJ2-7; D is possibly TRBD2 (7 bases). V was clipped by 3 bases and J by 0 bases, with 12 bases between them. Per germline, CDR1 LNHDA and CDR2 SQIVND (reference sequence). This CDR3 is 15 amino acids long. CDR3 sequence (DNA): TGTGCCAGTAGTATCCGGGGGGCATCCTCCTACGAGCAGTACTTC. It codes for CASSIRGASSYEQYF.

V usage is TRBV6-2 or TRBV6-3 and J usage is TRBJ1-5, with TRBD1 identical over 10 bases. This CDR3 spans 15 amino acids. Per germline, CDR1 MNHEY and CDR2 SVGEGT. V lost 0 bases, J lost 4 bases, and 0 bases stayed unmatched. The CDR3 bases are TGTGCCAGCAGTTACTCGGGACAGGGGAATCAGCCCCAGCATTTT. It translates to CASSYSGQGNQPQHF.

This clone was counted a single time. J is TRBJ1-2 and V is TRBV5-1; no clear D. Trimming took off 4 bases at V and 4 bases at J, with 8 bases between the two ends. The germline V gene encodes CDR1 SGHRS and CDR2 YFSETQ. This CDR3 contains 12 residues. In DNA, the CDR3 is TGCGCCAGCAGCGGCATTTCCTATGGCTACACCTTC. Translation: CASSGISYGYTF.

As regards this clone: Other DNA variants within this sample encode the same CDR3. This chain joins TRBV9 and TRBJ2-3; 7 bases align to TRBD2. With 0 bases clipped from V and 6 bases from J, the junction kept 7 bases outside the gene matches. Germline V gene lookup returns CDR1 SGDLS and CDR2 YYNGEE. CDR3 length: 15 amino acids. CDR3 loop: CASSVVGRGTDTQYF. The CDR3, as DNA: TGTGCCAGCAGCGTAGTGGGGAGGGGAACGGATACGCAGTATTTT.

The gene calls are TRBV2 and TRBJ1-5; 10 bases align to TRBD1. Trimming removed 8 bases from V and 3 bases from J; junction bases left unmatched: 10. The CDR3 consists of 16 residues. Looked up from germline, CDR1 is SNHLY and CDR2 is FYNNEI. This CDR3 is CASGRSDRGFNQPQHF. The CDR3, as DNA: TGTGCCAGCGGGAGGTCGGACAGGGGGTTCAATCAGCCCCAGCATTTT. The entire variable domain, with the rest obtained from reference TRBV2 and TRBJ1-5, is as follows: EPEVTQTPSHQVTQMGQEVILRCVPISNHLYFYWYRQILGQKVEFLVSFYNNEISEKSEIFDDQFSVERPDGSNFTLKIRSTKLEDSAMYFCASGRSDRGFNQPQHFGDGTRLSIL.

The chain employs TRBV7-9 and TRBJ1-1; TRBD1 agrees at 9 bases. The CDR3 has 15 residues. Unmatched junction bases numbered 4, after V lost 0 bases and J lost 5 bases. Germline assignment: CDR1 SEHNR and CDR2 FQNEAQ (reference sequence). CDR3 coding DNA: TGTGCCAGCAGCTTAGCTACAGGACAGGGGACTGAAGCTTTCTTT. Its translation: CASSLATGQGTEAFF.

As to this clone: Germline is not matched at one junction end, which may reflect a read error. J is TRBJ2-3 and V is TRBV7-7, with TRBD2 matching over 10 bases. Germline CDR1 reads SSHAT; CDR2 reads FNYEAQ (reference sequence). The CDR3 has 16 amino acids. CDR3 sequence: CASSLGLAGETDTQYF. CDR3 in DNA: TGTGCTAGCAGCTTAGGGCTAGCGGGGGAGACAGATACGCAGTATTTT.